This T cell receptor beta chain was obtained from a study of shared clonotypes between healthy human individuals. The study's findings and limits: Clonotypes not shared had lower generation probabilities than those common to all four donors.

The junction had 8 bases not matched to a gene; V was cut back by 5 bases and J by 1 base. The CDR3 is made up of 16 amino acids. CDR1 is MNHEY and CDR2 is SMNVEV in the germline V gene (reference sequence). Method: immunoSEQ multiplex PCR; TCRdb's copy keeps in-frame clones and lacks some. The table has about 2.2 million clones, 80% to 95% seen once; the top ten hold approximately 1.6%. CD45RO-negative CD8 cells positively selected for CCR7 made up the naive population, which excluded terminally differentiated effector memory CD45RA+ cells. About this clone itself: Its matching antigen is unknown.

Sequencing was carried out using naive CD8+ T cells from PBMCs. The rearrangement links TRBV27 to TRBJ1-1; 9 bases map to TRBD1. The source of this sequence is a young man in good health. Some clones in this sample may be carry-over from other donors' samples. CDR3: CASSLAGTGPNTEAFF. CDR3 in DNA: TGTGCCAGCAGTCTAGCCGGGACAGGGCCGAACACTGAAGCTTTCTTT.